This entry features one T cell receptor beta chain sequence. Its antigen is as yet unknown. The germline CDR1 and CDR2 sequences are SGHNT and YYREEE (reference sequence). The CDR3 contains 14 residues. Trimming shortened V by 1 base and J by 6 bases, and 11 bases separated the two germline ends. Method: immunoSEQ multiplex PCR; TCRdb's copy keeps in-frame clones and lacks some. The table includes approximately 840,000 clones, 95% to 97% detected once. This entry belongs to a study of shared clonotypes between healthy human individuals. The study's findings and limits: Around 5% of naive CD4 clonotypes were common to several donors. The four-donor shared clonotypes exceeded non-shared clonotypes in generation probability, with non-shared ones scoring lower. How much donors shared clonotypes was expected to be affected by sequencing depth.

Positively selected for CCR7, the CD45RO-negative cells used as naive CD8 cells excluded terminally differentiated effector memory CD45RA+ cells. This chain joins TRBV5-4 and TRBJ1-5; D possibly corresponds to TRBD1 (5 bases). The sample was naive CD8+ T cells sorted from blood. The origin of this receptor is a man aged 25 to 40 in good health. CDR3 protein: CASSLSGAGQPQHF. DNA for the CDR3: TGTGCCAGCAGCTTGTCCGGGGCCGGTCAGCCCCAGCATTTT.